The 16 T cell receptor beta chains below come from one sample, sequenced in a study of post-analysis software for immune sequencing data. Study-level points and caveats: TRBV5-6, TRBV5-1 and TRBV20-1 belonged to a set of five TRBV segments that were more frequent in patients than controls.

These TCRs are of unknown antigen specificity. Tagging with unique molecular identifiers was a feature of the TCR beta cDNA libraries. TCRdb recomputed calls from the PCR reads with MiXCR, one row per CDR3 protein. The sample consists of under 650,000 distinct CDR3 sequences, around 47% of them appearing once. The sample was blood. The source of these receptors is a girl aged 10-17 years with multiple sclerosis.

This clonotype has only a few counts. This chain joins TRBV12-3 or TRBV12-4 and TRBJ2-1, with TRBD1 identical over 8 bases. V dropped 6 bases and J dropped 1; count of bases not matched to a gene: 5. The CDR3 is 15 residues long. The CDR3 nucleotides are TGTGCCAGCAGGTGGACAGGGATGTCCTACAATGAGCAGTTCTTC. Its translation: CASRWTGMSYNEQFF.

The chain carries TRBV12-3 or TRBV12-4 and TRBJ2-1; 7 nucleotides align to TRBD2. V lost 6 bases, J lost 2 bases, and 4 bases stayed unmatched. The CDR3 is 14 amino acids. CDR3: CASRGGSPYNEQFF. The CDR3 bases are TGTGCCAGCAGGGGCGGGAGCCCCTACAATGAGCAGTTCTTC.

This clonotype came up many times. The CDR3: CASSRTTDTQYF. CDR3 bases: TGTGCCAGCAGTCGGACCACAGATACGCAGTATTTT. The chain links TRBV14 to TRBJ2-3; no firm D call. Germline lookup yields CDR1 SGHDN and CDR2 FVKESK. The V end was cut by 6 bases, the J end by 2 bases, with 6 bases between. The CDR3 spans 12 residues.

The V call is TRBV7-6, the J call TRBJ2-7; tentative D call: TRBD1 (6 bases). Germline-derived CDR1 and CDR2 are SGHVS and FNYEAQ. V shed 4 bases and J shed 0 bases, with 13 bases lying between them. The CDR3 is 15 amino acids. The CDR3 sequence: CASSSTPDSSYEQYF. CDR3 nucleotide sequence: TGTGCCAGCAGCTCGACACCGGACAGCTCCTACGAGCAGTACTTC. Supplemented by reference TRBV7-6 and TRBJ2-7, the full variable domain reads GAGVSQSPRYKVTKRGQDVALRCDPISGHVSLYWYRQALGQGPEFLTYFNYEAQQDKSGLPNDRFSAERPEGSISTLTIQRTEQRDSAMYRCASSSTPDSSYEQYFGPGTRLTVT.

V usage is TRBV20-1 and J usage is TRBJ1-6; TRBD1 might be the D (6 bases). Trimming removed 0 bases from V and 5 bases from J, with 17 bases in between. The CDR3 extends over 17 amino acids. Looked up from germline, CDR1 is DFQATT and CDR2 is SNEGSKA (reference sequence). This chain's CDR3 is CSAREQQGGGHNSPLHF. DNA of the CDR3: TGCAGTGCTAGAGAGCAACAGGGTGGGGGACATAATTCACCCCTCCACTTT.

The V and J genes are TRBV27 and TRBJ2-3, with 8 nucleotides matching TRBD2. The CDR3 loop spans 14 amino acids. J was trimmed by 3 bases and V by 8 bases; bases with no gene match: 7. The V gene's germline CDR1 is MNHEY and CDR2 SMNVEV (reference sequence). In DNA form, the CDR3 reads TGTGCCAGCGGGACGGGGGGGTCGACAGATACGCAGTATTTT. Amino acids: CASGTGGSTDTQYF.

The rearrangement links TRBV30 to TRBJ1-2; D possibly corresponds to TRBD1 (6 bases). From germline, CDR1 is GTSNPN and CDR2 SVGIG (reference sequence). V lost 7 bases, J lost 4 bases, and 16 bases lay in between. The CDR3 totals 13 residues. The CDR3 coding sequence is TGTGCCTCGGAGGCAGGGGTGACCTATGGCTACACCTTC. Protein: CASEAGVTYGYTF. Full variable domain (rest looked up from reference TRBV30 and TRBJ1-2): SQTIHQWPATLVQPVGSPLSLECTVEGTSNPNLYWYRQAAGRGLQLLFYSVGIGQISSEVPQNLSASRPQDRQFILSSKKLLLSDSGFYLCASEAGVTYGYTFGSGTRLTVV.

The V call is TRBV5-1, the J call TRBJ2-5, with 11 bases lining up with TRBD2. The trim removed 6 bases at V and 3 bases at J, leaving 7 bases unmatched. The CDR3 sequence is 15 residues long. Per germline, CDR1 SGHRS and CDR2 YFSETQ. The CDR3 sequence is CASNIMGLAEETQYF. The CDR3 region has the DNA TGCGCCAGCAATATTATGGGACTAGCGGAAGAGACCCAGTACTTC.

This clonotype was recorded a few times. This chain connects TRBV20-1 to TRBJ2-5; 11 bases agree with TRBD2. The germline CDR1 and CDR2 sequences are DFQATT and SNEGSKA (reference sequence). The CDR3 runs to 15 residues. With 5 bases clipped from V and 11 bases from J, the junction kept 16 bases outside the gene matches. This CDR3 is CSAAAGTSGYNEQYF. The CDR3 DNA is TGCAGTGCTGCTGCCGGGACTAGCGGTTACAATGAGCAGTACTTC.

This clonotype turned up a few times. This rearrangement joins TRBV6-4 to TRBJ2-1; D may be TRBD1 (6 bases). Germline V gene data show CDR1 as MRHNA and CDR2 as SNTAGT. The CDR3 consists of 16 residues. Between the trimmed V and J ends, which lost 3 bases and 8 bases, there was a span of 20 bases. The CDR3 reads CASSDWGRAVPHEQFF. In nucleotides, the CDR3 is TGTGCCAGCAGTGATTGGGGGCGCGCGGTCCCCCATGAGCAGTTCTTC.

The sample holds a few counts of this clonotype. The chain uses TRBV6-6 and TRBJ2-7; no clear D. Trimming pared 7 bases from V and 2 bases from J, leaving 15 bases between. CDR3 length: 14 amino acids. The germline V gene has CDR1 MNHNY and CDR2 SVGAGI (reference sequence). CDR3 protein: CASIPQTGAYEQYF. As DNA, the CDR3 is TGTGCCAGCATCCCGCAGACTGGCGCCTACGAGCAGTACTTC.

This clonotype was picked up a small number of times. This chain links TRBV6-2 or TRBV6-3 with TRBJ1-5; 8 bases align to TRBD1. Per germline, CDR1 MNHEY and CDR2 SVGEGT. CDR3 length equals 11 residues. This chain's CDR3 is CYRTGHQPQHF. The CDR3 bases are TGTTATCGGACAGGGCATCAGCCCCAGCATTTT.

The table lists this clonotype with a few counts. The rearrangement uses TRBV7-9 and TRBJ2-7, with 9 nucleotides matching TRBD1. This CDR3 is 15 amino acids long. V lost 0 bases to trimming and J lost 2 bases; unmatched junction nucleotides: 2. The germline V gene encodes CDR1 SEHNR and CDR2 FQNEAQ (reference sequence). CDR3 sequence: CASSLAGDRAYEQYF. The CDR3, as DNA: TGTGCCAGCAGCTTAGCGGGGGACAGGGCCTACGAGCAGTACTTC.

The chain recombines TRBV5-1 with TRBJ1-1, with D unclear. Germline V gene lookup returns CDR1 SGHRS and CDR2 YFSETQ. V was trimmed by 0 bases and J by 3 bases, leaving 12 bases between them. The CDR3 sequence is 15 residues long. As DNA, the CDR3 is TGCGCCAGCAGCTTGGAGGGAAGGAGGGACACTGAAGCTTTCTTT. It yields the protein CASSLEGRRDTEAFF.

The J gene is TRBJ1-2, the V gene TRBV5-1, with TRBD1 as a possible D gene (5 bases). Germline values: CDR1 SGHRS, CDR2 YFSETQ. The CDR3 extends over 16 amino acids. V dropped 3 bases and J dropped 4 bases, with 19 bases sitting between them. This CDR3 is CASSWTGTSGAYGYTF. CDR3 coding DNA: TGCGCCAGCAGCTGGACCGGGACTTCTGGTGCCTATGGCTACACCTTC.

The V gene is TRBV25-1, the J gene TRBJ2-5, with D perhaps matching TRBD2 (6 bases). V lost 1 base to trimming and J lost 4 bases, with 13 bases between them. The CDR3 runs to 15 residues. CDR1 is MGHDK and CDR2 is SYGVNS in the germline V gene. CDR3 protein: CASSEWLGEAETQYF. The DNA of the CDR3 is TGTGCCAGCAGTGAATGGCTGGGGGAGGCAGAGACCCAGTACTTC.